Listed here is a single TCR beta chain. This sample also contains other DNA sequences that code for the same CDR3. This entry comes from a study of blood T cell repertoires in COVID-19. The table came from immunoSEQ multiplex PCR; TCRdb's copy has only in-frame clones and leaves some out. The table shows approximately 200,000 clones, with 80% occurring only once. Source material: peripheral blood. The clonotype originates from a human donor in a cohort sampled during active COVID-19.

CDR3 nucleotides: TGTGCCAGCTCTCCGGGACTAGCGGGAGTCTACGAGCAGTACTTC. It is translated as CASSPGLAGVYEQYF. The rearrangement uses TRBV18 and TRBJ2-7; 14 bases align to TRBD2. The length of the CDR3 is 15 residues. The V gene end was trimmed by 6 bases and the J gene end by 3 bases; junction bases not matched to a gene: 4. Germline V lookup: CDR1 KGHSH, CDR2 LQKENI.